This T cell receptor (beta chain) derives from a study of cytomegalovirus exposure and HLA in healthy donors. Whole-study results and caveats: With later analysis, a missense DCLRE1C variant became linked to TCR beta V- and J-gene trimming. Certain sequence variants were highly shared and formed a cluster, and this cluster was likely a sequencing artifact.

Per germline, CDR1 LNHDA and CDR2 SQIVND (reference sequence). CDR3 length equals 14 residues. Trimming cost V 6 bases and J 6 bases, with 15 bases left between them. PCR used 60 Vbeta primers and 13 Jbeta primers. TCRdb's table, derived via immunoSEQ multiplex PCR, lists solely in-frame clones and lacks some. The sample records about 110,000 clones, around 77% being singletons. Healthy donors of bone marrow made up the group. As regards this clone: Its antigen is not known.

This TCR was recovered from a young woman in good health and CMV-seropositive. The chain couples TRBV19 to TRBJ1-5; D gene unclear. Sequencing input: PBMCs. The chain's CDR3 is CASSPPEAAQPQHF. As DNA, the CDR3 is TGTGCCAGTAGCCCCCCAGAGGCGGCTCAGCCCCAGCATTTT.